The entry that follows covers one T cell receptor beta chain sequence. Its antigen is unknown. The data belong to a study of vaccination effects on CD4 cells after COVID-19. Only in-frame clones appear in the TCRdb table, and some are missing; sequencing was by immunoSEQ multiplex PCR. The top ten clones hold around 3% of a sample with tens of thousands of clones, approximately 76% of them seen once. V lost 8 bases and J lost 6, with 16 bases in between. The CDR3 covers 13 residues. Prior to sequencing, the ViraFEST assay stimulated PBMC with viral peptide pools, which expanded the antigen-specific CD4+ T cells. Upon completion of around eleven days in culture, CD4+ T cells were isolated. According to the study, vaccine recipients showed no prior SARS-CoV-2 infection and negative nucleocapsid antibodies.

This receptor was identified in a human donor who received a COVID-19 vaccine. The specimen comprised CD4+ T cells from PBMCs cultured with HCoV-NL63 spike peptides, sampled before COVID-19 vaccination. The rearrangement joins TRBV12-3 or TRBV12-4 to TRBJ2-5; D might be TRBD2 (7 bases). CDR3 nucleotides: TGTGCCAGCTGCGTTGCGCGGGGGCAGACCCAGTACTTC. It encodes CASCVARGQTQYF.